The rows below give T cell receptor beta chains drawn from one sample of a study of cytomegalovirus exposure and HLA in healthy donors. Measured with immunoSEQ multiplex PCR; TCRdb has only the in-frame clones, and not every one. The data contain 130,000 or so clones, nearly 80% of them singletons. The sample consisted of PBMCs. The receptor source for this set is a woman aged 40 to 50 in good health and CMV-seronegative. Each CDR3 is given with its conserved first and last residue. The order of the fields is clone size, J gene, V gene, D gene, CDR3 protein, CDR3 DNA. The D gene is left open where the match is weak. Where a row states a size, it is once, few, many or the class of an expanded clone; other rows omit it.

size: NA; J: TRBJ2-7; V: TRBV11-3; D: NA; CDR3: CASSIGPEGWQYF; DNA: TGTGCCAGCAGCATCGGACCGGAGGGGTGGCAGTACTTC
size: NA; J: TRBJ2-1; V: TRBV19; D: NA; CDR3: CASSISSDYNEQFF; DNA: TGTGCCAGTAGTATTAGCTCCGACTACAATGAGCAGTTCTTC
size: NA; J: TRBJ2-6; V: TRBV7-3; D: NA; CDR3: CASSRRDRANVLTF; DNA: TGTGCCAGCAGCCGCCGGGACAGGGCCAACGTCCTGACTTTC
size: NA; J: TRBJ1-5; V: TRBV21-1; D: NA; CDR3: CASSKAGRGLDQPQHF; DNA: TGTGCCAGCAGCAAAGCTGGCAGGGGGCTCGATCAGCCCCAGCATTTT
size: NA; J: TRBJ1-5; V: TRBV28; D: NA; CDR3: CASRPGGTQPQHF; DNA: TGTGCCAGCAGACCGGGGGGGACTCAGCCCCAGCATTTT
size: once; J: TRBJ1-5; V: TRBV7-2; D: NA; CDR3: CASSLARRAQPQHF; DNA: TGTGCCAGCAGCTTAGCGCGCAGGGCTCAGCCCCAGCATTTT
size: NA; J: TRBJ2-3; V: TRBV18; D: TRBD1; CDR3: CASSPWPERGQVDTQYF; DNA: TGTGCCAGCTCACCATGGCCCGAAAGGGGGCAGGTAGATACGCAGTATTTT
size: NA; J: TRBJ1-2; V: TRBV10-3; D: NA; CDR3: CAISVENRHQVWGYTF; DNA: TGTGCCATCAGTGTAGAAAATCGGCACCAGGTGTGGGGCTACACCTTC
size: NA; J: TRBJ2-6; V: TRBV4-2; D: NA; CDR3: CASSQPKGRGRIASGANVLAF; DNA: TGTGCCAGCAGCCAACCAAAAGGGCGGGGGCGCATAGCCTCTGGGGCCAACGTCCTGGCTTTC
size: NA; J: TRBJ1-1; V: TRBV14; D: NA; CDR3: CASSQDERGAPEAFF; DNA: TGTGCCAGCAGCCAAGATGAGCGGGGGGCCCCTGAAGCTTTCTTT
size: NA; J: TRBJ2-2; V: TRBV9; D: NA; CDR3: CATLERDRLANTGELFF; DNA: TGTGCCACCCTAGAGCGAGACCGACTCGCGAACACCGGGGAGCTGTTTTTT
size: NA; J: TRBJ2-3; V: TRBV5-4; D: TRBD2; CDR3: CASSRPSGRGSRTDTQYF; DNA: TGTGCCAGCAGCCGACCGAGCGGTCGCGGGAGTCGCACAGATACGCAGTATTTT
size: NA; J: TRBJ1-1; V: TRBV4-1; D: TRBD1; CDR3: CASSRGTGVNTEAFF; DNA: TGCGCCAGCAGCCGGGGGACAGGGGTGAACACTGAAGCTTTCTTT
size: NA; J: TRBJ2-7; V: TRBV6-5; D: TRBD1; CDR3: CASSPTGGRSYEQYF; DNA: TGTGCCAGCAGCCCTACAGGGGGCAGGTCCTACGAGCAGTACTTC
size: NA; J: TRBJ2-7; V: TRBV4-2; D: TRBD1; CDR3: CASSQVGQNYEQYF; DNA: TGTGCCAGCAGCCAAGTGGGACAGAACTACGAGCAGTACTTC
size: NA; J: TRBJ1-1; V: TRBV6-5; D: NA; CDR3: CASTGNTEAFF; DNA: TGTGCCAGCACGGGGAACACTGAAGCTTTCTTT
size: NA; J: TRBJ2-5; V: TRBV27; D: TRBD2; CDR3: CASSPLAGLGQETQYF; DNA: TGTGCCAGCAGCCCTTTAGCGGGATTGGGCCAAGAGACCCAGTACTTC
size: NA; J: TRBJ1-4; V: TRBV18; D: NA; CDR3: CASSPGFGGEKLFF; DNA: TGTGCCAGCTCACCAGGGTTTGGCGGGGAAAAACTGTTTTTT
size: NA; J: TRBJ1-1; V: TRBV10-3; D: NA; CDR3: CAISESAVLNTEAFF; DNA: TGTGCCATCAGTGAGTCGGCAGTATTGAACACTGAAGCTTTCTTT
size: NA; J: TRBJ2-5; V: TRBV7-9; D: NA; CDR3: CASSLTGTYLARQETQYF; DNA: TGTGCCAGCAGCTTAACCGGGACATATCTAGCAAGACAAGAGACCCAGTACTTC
size: few; J: TRBJ2-3; V: TRBV4-3; D: TRBD2; CDR3: CASSPLRGGVGDTQYF; DNA: TGCGCCAGCAGCCCACTTCGGGGGGGAGTTGGAGATACGCAGTATTTT
size: NA; J: TRBJ2-3; V: TRBV5-1; D: TRBD2; CDR3: CASSPGLVGTDTQYF; DNA: TGCGCCAGCAGCCCGGGACTAGTGGGGACAGATACGCAGTATTTT
size: NA; J: TRBJ1-5; V: TRBV27; D: NA; CDR3: CASSLGASNQPQHF; DNA: TGTGCCAGCAGTTTAGGTGCGAGCAATCAGCCCCAGCATTTT
size: NA; J: TRBJ1-3; V: TRBV7-9; D: NA; CDR3: CASSLGGTGNTIYF; DNA: TGTGCCAGCAGCTTGGGGGGAACTGGAAACACCATATATTTT
size: NA; J: TRBJ2-3; V: TRBV27; D: TRBD2; CDR3: CASSLGLAGVDTQYF; DNA: TGTGCCAGCAGCCTTGGACTAGCGGGAGTAGATACGCAGTATTTT
size: NA; J: TRBJ1-2; V: TRBV5-1; D: NA; CDR3: CASSFDTNYGYTF; DNA: TGCGCCAGCAGCTTCGACACGAACTATGGCTACACCTTC
size: NA; J: TRBJ2-6; V: TRBV27; D: NA; CDR3: CASSLMTVLPNSGANGLTF; DNA: TGTGCCAGCAGCCTCATGACAGTTCTCCCCAACTCTGGGGCCAACGGCCTGACTTTC
size: NA; J: TRBJ1-1; V: TRBV27; D: TRBD1; CDR3: CASSPPRGLGNTEAFF; DNA: TGTGCCAGCAGTCCCCCGAGGGGGCTGGGGAACACTGAAGCTTTCTTT
size: NA; J: TRBJ1-1; V: TRBV5-1; D: NA; CDR3: CASSLDGGLTEAFF; DNA: TGCGCCAGCAGCTTGGATGGCGGTCTCACTGAAGCTTTCTTT
size: NA; J: TRBJ2-7; V: TRBV5-1; D: TRBD2; CDR3: CASSLGTSGLHEQYF; DNA: TGCGCCAGCAGCTTAGGGACTAGCGGTTTACACGAGCAGTACTTC
size: few; J: TRBJ1-5; V: TRBV2; D: NA; CDR3: CASTIRGQPQHF; DNA: TGTGCCAGCACCATCAGGGGACAGCCCCAGCATTTT
size: NA; J: TRBJ2-3; V: TRBV7-9; D: TRBD2; CDR3: CASSSRLLAGTHVGDTQYF; DNA: TGTGCCAGCAGCTCGAGGTTACTAGCGGGCACACACGTTGGAGATACGCAGTATTTT
size: NA; J: TRBJ1-2; V: TRBV9; D: NA; CDR3: CASSATPEGSRGYTF; DNA: TGTGCCAGCAGCGCGACCCCCGAGGGCTCTAGGGGCTACACCTTC
size: NA; J: TRBJ2-2; V: TRBV19; D: TRBD2; CDR3: CASRGLASTGELFF; DNA: TGTGCCAGTCGGGGACTAGCAAGCACCGGGGAGCTGTTTTTT
size: few; J: TRBJ1-2; V: TRBV19; D: NA; CDR3: CASSIDRRGRLNYGYTF; DNA: TGTGCCAGTAGTATAGATCGGAGGGGCCGACTTAACTATGGCTACACCTTC
size: NA; J: TRBJ2-1; V: TRBV9; D: TRBD1; CDR3: CASSDGQVASYNEQFF; DNA: TGTGCCAGCAGCGATGGACAGGTCGCTTCCTACAATGAGCAGTTCTTC
size: NA; J: TRBJ2-4; V: TRBV7-2; D: TRBD2; CDR3: CASATSGSVKNIQYF; DNA: TGTGCCAGCGCGACTAGCGGGAGTGTCAAAAACATTCAGTACTTC
size: NA; J: TRBJ2-2; V: TRBV25-1; D: NA; CDR3: CASTSSEGANTGELFF; DNA: TGTGCCAGCACCTCATCAGAGGGAGCGAACACCGGGGAGCTGTTTTTT
size: few; J: TRBJ2-7; V: TRBV28; D: NA; CDR3: CASSLPPSAGLVGEQYF; DNA: TGTGCCAGCAGTTTGCCCCCTTCAGCGGGTCTCGTTGGCGAGCAGTACTTC
size: few; J: TRBJ2-1; V: TRBV18; D: TRBD2; CDR3: CASSPPGGHGYNEQFF; DNA: TGTGCCAGCTCACCGCCGGGAGGCCATGGCTACAATGAGCAGTTCTTC
size: NA; J: TRBJ1-2; V: TRBV4-2; D: NA; CDR3: CASSRDRTGYGYTF; DNA: TGTGCCAGCAGTCGAGACAGGACTGGATATGGCTACACCTTC
size: NA; J: TRBJ2-7; V: TRBV7-9; D: NA; CDR3: CSSSSNYYEQYF; DNA: TGTTCCAGCAGCTCAAACTACTACGAGCAGTACTTC
size: NA; J: TRBJ1-5; V: TRBV6-6; D: NA; CDR3: CASKGIGVSNQPQHF; DNA: TGTGCCAGCAAAGGTATAGGGGTAAGCAATCAGCCCCAGCATTTT
size: NA; J: TRBJ2-1; V: TRBV19; D: NA; CDR3: CASSMFAGRLRYNEQFF; DNA: TGTGCCAGTAGTATGTTCGCGGGTCGGCTACGGTACAATGAGCAGTTCTTC
size: NA; J: TRBJ2-5; V: TRBV11-2; D: NA; CDR3: CASSRQRDQETQYF; DNA: TGTGCCAGCAGCCGACAGCGGGACCAAGAGACCCAGTACTTC
size: NA; J: TRBJ2-5; V: TRBV28; D: NA; CDR3: CASSLTTSTETQYF; DNA: TGTGCCAGCAGTTTAACTACGTCAACGGAGACCCAGTACTTC
size: NA; J: TRBJ1-5; V: TRBV7-9; D: TRBD1; CDR3: CASSPGTDNQPQHF; DNA: TGTGCCAGCAGCCCCGGGACAGACAATCAGCCCCAGCATTTT
size: NA; J: TRBJ2-1; V: TRBV5-8; D: TRBD1; CDR3: CASSQGQAPSYNEQFF; DNA: TGTGCCAGCAGCCAAGGACAGGCCCCTTCCTACAATGAGCAGTTCTTC
size: NA; J: TRBJ1-4; V: TRBV14; D: TRBD1; CDR3: CASSRQGNEKLFF; DNA: TGTGCCAGCAGCCGACAGGGTAATGAAAAACTGTTTTTT
size: NA; J: TRBJ1-1; V: TRBV11-3; D: NA; CDR3: CASSLDPGTTEAFF; DNA: TGTGCCAGCAGCTTAGATCCAGGCACCACTGAAGCTTTCTTT
size: NA; J: TRBJ1-4; V: TRBV6-5; D: NA; CDR3: CASSYSTRDEKLFF; DNA: TGTGCCAGCAGTTACTCGACCAGGGATGAAAAACTGTTTTTT
size: NA; J: TRBJ2-5; V: TRBV2; D: TRBD1; CDR3: CASRDTGTVYQETQYF; DNA: TGTGCCAGCAGAGACACCGGGACAGTGTACCAAGAGACCCAGTACTTC
size: NA; J: TRBJ2-2; V: TRBV7-2; D: NA; CDR3: CASSLMSGPGGAGELFF; DNA: TGTGCCAGCAGCTTAATGTCGGGCCCGGGGGGCGCCGGGGAGCTGTTTTTT